This T cell receptor beta chain was obtained from a study of post-analysis software for immune sequencing data. Germline trimming cut 1 base from V and 6 bases from J; bases unmatched to any gene: 10. The CDR3 runs 17 residues. Included in the TCR beta cDNA libraries were unique molecular identifiers. Each CDR3 protein gets one entry after TCRdb re-called the PCR reads with MiXCR. The sample carries 150,000 to 200,000 distinct CDR3 sequences, roughly 30% recorded once. This clonotype was found a few times. No antigen is known for it. The study's findings and limits: Patients showed TRBV5-6, TRBV5-1 and TRBV20-1 among five TRBV segments more frequent than in controls. Compared against controls, patients with multiple sclerosis displayed significantly lower normalized Chao1 diversity.

The sequencing sample was made of blood. The receptor comes from a girl between 10 and 17 years old with multiple sclerosis. The chain recombines TRBV12-3 or TRBV12-4 with TRBJ2-1, with TRBD2 identical over 9 bases. The DNA for the CDR3 is TGTGCCAGCAGTTTAGTTAAATCGACTAGCGGCTTCAATGAGCAGTTCTTC. It encodes CASSLVKSTSGFNEQFF.